This passage covers 27 T cell receptor beta chains from one sample sequenced in a study of PD-1 blockade in mismatch repair-deficient tumors (dated by TCRdb to the late 2010s). The method was the immunoSEQ multiplex PCR assay. The immuneACCESS repertoire file appears here via TCRdb, limited to in-frame rearrangements. These files lack a portion of the clones; in checked studies, under half of the deficit traces to unresolved V genes, and the cause of the others is not known. Counted in this sample were some 130,000 clones; 88% of them appeared once. About 11% of the sample is in the top ten clones. Source: peripheral blood, taken approximately 73 weeks after starting pembrolizumab. Receptor source: an adult with mismatch repair-deficient cancer.

The chain carries TRBV11-3 and TRBJ2-3, with TRBD2 matching 7 bases. This CDR3 has 14 residues. With 5 bases clipped from V and 2 bases from J, the junction kept 4 bases outside the gene matches. CDR1 is SGHNT and CDR2 is YENEEA in the germline V gene. For the CDR3, the DNA is TGTGCCAGCAGCCGAGAGCGGGACACAGATACGCAGTATTTT. As protein: CASSRERDTDTQYF.

The chain couples TRBV9 to TRBJ2-7; D gene uncertain. V dropped 2 bases and J dropped 3 bases, with 12 bases sitting between them. Germline CDR1 reads SGDLS; CDR2 reads YYNGEE. The CDR3 has 14 amino acids. CDR3 bases: TGTGCCAGCAGCGTGGCCGTTGGTAGCTACGAGCAGTACTTC. It encodes CASSVAVGSYEQYF.

The rearrangement links TRBV7-9 to TRBJ2-1; 7 bases line up with TRBD1. The junction had 7 bases not matched to a gene; V was cut back by 5 bases and J by 0 bases. The germline gives CDR1 SEHNR, CDR2 FQNEAQ (reference sequence). The CDR3 spans 16 residues. CDR3 sequence: CASSPRQGSSYNEQFF. In nucleotides, the CDR3 is TGTGCCAGCAGCCCACGACAGGGTTCCTCCTACAATGAGCAGTTCTTC.

The rearrangement uses TRBV6-5 and TRBJ2-1; no clear D gene. The V gene's germline CDR1 is MNHEY and CDR2 SVGAGI. Trimming took 1 base from V and 6 from J, leaving 1 base between them. This CDR3 is built from 11 residues. The CDR3 nucleotides read TGTGCCAGCAGTTACTTCAATGAGCAGTTCTTC. Its protein product is CASSYFNEQFF.

This chain uses TRBV10-2 with TRBJ2-7; 10 bases map to TRBD1. Germline CDR1 is WSHSY and CDR2 is SAAADI. The CDR3 has 15 residues. V gave up 4 bases and J gave up 2 bases; unmatched junction bases: 5. The CDR3 bases are TGCGCCAGCAGTGCCCGGGACAGGGGAACCTACGAGCAGTACTTC. It is translated as CASSARDRGTYEQYF.

The CDR3 DNA reads TGTGCCAGCTCACCGGGTTTAGCGGGAACGGGTTACGAGCAGTACTTC. This gives the protein CASSPGLAGTGYEQYF. The rearrangement joins TRBV18 to TRBJ2-7; TRBD2 matches at 8 bases. V dropped 3 bases and J dropped 4; count of bases not matched to a gene: 11. This CDR3 is 16 amino acids long. The V gene's germline CDR1 is KGHSH and CDR2 LQKENI.

The chain uses TRBV18 and TRBJ1-1; D gene uncertain. Germline-derived CDR1 and CDR2 are KGHSH and LQKENI. V lost 0 bases and J 1 base, leaving 12 bases between the germline ends. The CDR3 is 16 residues long. The CDR3 region is CASSPPSRGSNTEAFF. The CDR3 DNA follows: TGTGCCAGCTCACCACCGTCTCGCGGATCGAACACTGAAGCTTTCTTT.

The rearrangement uses TRBV19 and TRBJ2-6; 8 bases line up with TRBD1. Per the germline V gene, CDR1 is LNHDA and CDR2 is SQIVND (reference sequence). This CDR3 has 15 amino acids. J gave up 4 bases and V 7 bases, and 6 bases lay outside the gene matches. Here the CDR3 DNA reads TGTGCCAGTACAATCAGGGGGCTGGGGGCCAACGTCCTGACTTTC. This translates into CASTIRGLGANVLTF. The full variable domain, its missing parts supplied by reference TRBV19 and TRBJ2-6, is DGGITQSPKYLFRKEGQNVTLSCEQNLNHDAMYWYRQDPGQGLRLIYYSQIVNDFQKGDIAEGYSVSREKKESFPLTVTSAQKNPTAFYLCASTIRGLGANVLTFGAGSRLTVL.

The chain recombines TRBV4-3 with TRBJ1-1; no firm D call. There are 14 residues in the CDR3. Between the trimmed V and J ends, which lost 0 bases and 0 bases, there was a span of 5 bases. The germline CDR1 and CDR2 sequences are LGHNA and YSLEER. The chain's CDR3 is CASSQELMNTEAFF. DNA for the CDR3: TGCGCCAGCAGCCAAGAACTCATGAACACTGAAGCTTTCTTT.

The chain uses TRBV2 and TRBJ2-7; 7 nucleotides match TRBD1. Losses at the gene ends were 7 bases for V and 2 bases for J; bases not matched to a gene: 5. Germline V CDR1 and CDR2: SNHLY, FYNNEI. The CDR3 spans 13 residues. The DNA for the CDR3 is TGTGCCAGCACTGGGCAGGGGGCCTACGAGCAGTACTTC. Amino acid sequence: CASTGQGAYEQYF.

The V call is TRBV6-5, the J call TRBJ1-4; D is perhaps TRBD1 (5 bases). This CDR3 comprises 16 residues. The V gene's germline CDR1 is MNHEY and CDR2 SVGAGI. The V end lost 2 bases, the J end lost 0 bases, and 10 bases lay between the germline ends. CDR3: CASSYGAVATNEKLFF. CDR3 sequence (DNA): TGTGCCAGCAGTTACGGGGCGGTTGCAACTAATGAAAAACTGTTTTTT.

The rearrangement uses TRBV5-1 and TRBJ2-7; possibly TRBD1 for D (5 bases). The CDR3 spans 15 residues. CDR1 and CDR2 from the germline V gene are SGHRS and YFSETQ. With 4 bases removed from V and 0 bases from J, the gap between germline ends came to 14 bases. CDR3: CASSPDTPFSYEQYF. CDR3 nucleotide sequence: TGCGCCAGCAGCCCGGACACCCCATTCTCCTACGAGCAGTACTTC.

V is TRBV6-5 and J is TRBJ2-3, with 9 bases fitting TRBD2. Trimming at V came to 0 bases and at J to 1 base, leaving 2 bases not matched to a gene. CDR3 length: 16 amino acids. CDR1 MNHEY and CDR2 SVGAGI come from the germline V gene. DNA of the CDR3: TGTGCCAGCAGTTACTCGACTAGCGGAGGCACAGATACGCAGTATTTT. It is translated as CASSYSTSGGTDTQYF.

The gene calls are TRBV7-9 and TRBJ2-1; D is possibly TRBD1 or TRBD2 (5 bases each). V lost 6 bases to trimming and J lost 5 bases, with 5 bases between them. The CDR3 covers 11 residues. Per germline, CDR1 SEHNR and CDR2 FQNEAQ (reference sequence). The DNA for the CDR3 is TGTGCCAGCAGGGGGGACAATGAGCAGTTCTTC. Translated: CASRGDNEQFF.

This clone has only one observation. The chain links TRBV20-1 to TRBJ1-1, with no clear D. Trimming stripped 6 bases from V and 10 bases from J, with 15 bases between. CDR1 and CDR2 (germline): DFQATT, SNEGSKA (reference sequence). The CDR3 consists of 11 residues. DNA of the CDR3: TGCAGTGCCAGCTTAAGGGAGGGAGCTTTCTTT. Translated, it gives CSASLREGAFF.

V usage is TRBV27 and J usage is TRBJ2-3; D remains unclear. Germline-derived CDR1 and CDR2 are MNHEY and SMNVEV (reference sequence). This CDR3 spans 13 amino acids. The V end lost 5 bases, the J end lost 8 bases, and 14 bases lay between the germline ends. CDR3 residues: CASSLGRSGTQYF. The DNA of the CDR3 is TGTGCCAGCAGTCTCGGACGGTCGGGTACGCAGTATTTT.

The chain uses TRBV7-3 and TRBJ2-2; D not resolved. The CDR3 contains 17 residues. CDR1 SGHTA and CDR2 FQGTGA come from the germline V gene. With 5 bases removed from V and 6 bases from J, the gap between germline ends came to 22 bases. Here the CDR3 DNA reads TGTGCCAGCAGCCTCCGGGCCAGCCATCTCGTCTCCGGGGAGCTGTTTTTT. It yields the protein CASSLRASHLVSGELFF.

The chain has TRBV6-1 and TRBJ2-2; 11 bases are a match to TRBD1. The J segment lost 6 bases and the V segment lost 2 bases, leaving 5 bases of the junction unmatched. The CDR3 runs 16 residues. CDR1 MNHNS and CDR2 SASEGT come from the germline V gene. CDR3 nucleotides: TGTGCCAGCAGTGAACTTGGACAGGGGGCCCCCGGGGAGCTGTTTTTT. This codes for CASSELGQGAPGELFF.

The rearrangement links TRBV15 to TRBJ2-1, with D hard to call. This CDR3 spans 12 amino acids. Trimming removed 3 bases at V and 5 bases at J, with 5 bases between. CDR1 and CDR2 (germline): LNHNV, YYDKDF (reference sequence). CDR3 coding DNA: TGTGCCACCAGCAGTGACGACAATGAGCAGTTCTTC. It codes for CATSSDDNEQFF.

The chain carries TRBV18 and TRBJ2-3; 8 bases align to TRBD1. With V trimmed by 5 bases and J by 3 bases, 16 bases remained unmatched. This CDR3 comprises 18 residues. Germline CDR1 reads KGHSH; CDR2 reads LQKENI. This CDR3 reads CASSSGQGPRGFTDTQYF. The CDR3 DNA sequence: TGTGCCAGCTCATCCGGACAGGGACCGAGGGGGTTTACAGATACGCAGTATTTT. Full variable domain (remainder filled in from reference TRBV18 and TRBJ2-3): NAGVMQNPRHLVRRRGQEARLRCSPMKGHSHVYWYRQLPEEGLKFMVYLQKENIIDESGMPKERFSAEFPKEGPSILRIQQVVRGDSAAYFCASSSGQGPRGFTDTQYFGPGTRLTVL.

The V call is TRBV29-1, the J call TRBJ2-2; D might be TRBD1 or TRBD2, each matching 7 bases. CDR3 length: 15 amino acids. CDR1 is SQVTM, CDR2 ANQGSEA, per germline. V gave up 5 bases and J gave up 6 bases, with 19 bases separating them. CDR3 DNA: TGCAGCGTTAACAGGGGCGCGGGGGCACCCGGGGAGCTGTTTTTT. Encoded protein: CSVNRGAGAPGELFF.

The chain combines TRBV6-1 with TRBJ2-7, with TRBD2 matching 10 bases. V shed 2 bases, J shed 6 bases, and the junction held 7 bases outside the gene matches. Germline values: CDR1 MNHNS, CDR2 SASEGT. The CDR3 is made up of 15 amino acids. CDR3 coding DNA: TGTGCCAGCAGTGAAACAGCGGGAGGGCCCGGCGAGCAGTACTTC. Amino acids: CASSETAGGPGEQYF.

The chain is built from TRBV6-4 and TRBJ2-3, with TRBD1 matching 10 bases. The CDR3 is made up of 14 amino acids. J lost 6 bases, V lost 8 bases, and 8 bases had no gene match. CDR1 and CDR2 (germline): MRHNA, SNTAGT. CDR3 in amino acids: CASAPTGGIDTQYF. The DNA of the CDR3 is TGTGCCAGCGCACCGACAGGGGGCATTGATACGCAGTATTTT.

The CDR3: CASSLWDRGFNQPQHF. As DNA, the CDR3 is TGTGCCAGCAGCTTGTGGGACAGGGGCTTTAATCAGCCCCAGCATTTT. V and J are TRBV5-6 and TRBJ1-5; the match to TRBD1 covers 10 bases. After removal of 1 base from V and 4 bases from J, the junction contained 5 bases not matched to a gene. The length of the CDR3 is 16 residues. Germline CDR1 SGHDT, CDR2 YYEEEE.

The gene calls are TRBV12-5 and TRBJ2-5, with 7 bases that match TRBD1. The V and J ends lost 4 bases and 2 bases, in that order; junction bases with no gene match: 7. Germline assignment: CDR1 LGHNT and CDR2 FRNRAP. CDR3 size: 15 residues. CDR3 loop: CASGSGTAPQETQYF. As DNA, the CDR3 is TGTGCTAGTGGTTCTGGGACAGCCCCACAAGAGACCCAGTACTTC.

This chain joins TRBV10-3 and TRBJ2-2; the D is unclear. Germline V gene lookup returns CDR1 ENHRY and CDR2 SYGVKD. The CDR3 is 12 residues long. Between the trimmed V and J ends, which lost 5 bases and 2 bases, there was a span of 3 bases. The CDR3 nucleotides are TGTGCCATCAGTCCTAACACCGGGGAGCTGTTTTTT. Translated, it gives CAISPNTGELFF.

This sequence joins TRBV25-1 and TRBJ1-5; D gene unclear. Per the germline V gene, CDR1 is MGHDK and CDR2 is SYGVNS. This CDR3 is 17 amino acids long. Trimming cost V 7 bases and J 1 base, with 20 bases left between them. The CDR3 DNA sequence: TGTGCCAGCAACGTCGAGTTGCGAAATATAAGCAATCAGCCCCAGCATTTT. It is translated as CASNVELRNISNQPQHF.